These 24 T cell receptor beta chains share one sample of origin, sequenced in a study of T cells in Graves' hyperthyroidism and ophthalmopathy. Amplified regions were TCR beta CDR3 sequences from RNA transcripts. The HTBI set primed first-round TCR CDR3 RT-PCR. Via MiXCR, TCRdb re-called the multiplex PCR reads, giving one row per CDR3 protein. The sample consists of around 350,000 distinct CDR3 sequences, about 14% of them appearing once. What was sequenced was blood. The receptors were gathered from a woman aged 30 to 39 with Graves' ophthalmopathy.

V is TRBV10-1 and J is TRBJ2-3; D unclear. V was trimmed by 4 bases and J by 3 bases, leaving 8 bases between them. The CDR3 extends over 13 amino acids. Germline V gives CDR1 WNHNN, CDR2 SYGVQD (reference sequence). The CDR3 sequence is CASSATITDTQYF. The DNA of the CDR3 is TGCGCCAGCAGTGCTACTATAACAGATACGCAGTATTTT.

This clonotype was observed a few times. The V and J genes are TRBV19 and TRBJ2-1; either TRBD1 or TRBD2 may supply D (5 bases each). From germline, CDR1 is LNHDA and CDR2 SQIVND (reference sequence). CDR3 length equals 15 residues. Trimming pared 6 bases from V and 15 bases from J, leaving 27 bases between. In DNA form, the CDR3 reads TGTGCCAGTAGCCAACCGGTTGGGACCCAAAAGAATCGGTTCTTC. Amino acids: CASSQPVGTQKNRFF.

The CDR3 spells CASSFDSRGISLSGAEAFF. CDR3 bases: TGTGCCAGCAGCTTCGACAGCCGGGGTATTTCTTTGTCTGGCGCTGAAGCTTTCTTT. The chain joins TRBV7-9 to TRBJ1-1; tentative D call: TRBD1 (5 bases). V lost 3 bases, J lost 6 bases, and 29 bases lay in between. This CDR3 spans 19 amino acids. Germline CDR1 SEHNR, CDR2 FQNEAQ (reference sequence).

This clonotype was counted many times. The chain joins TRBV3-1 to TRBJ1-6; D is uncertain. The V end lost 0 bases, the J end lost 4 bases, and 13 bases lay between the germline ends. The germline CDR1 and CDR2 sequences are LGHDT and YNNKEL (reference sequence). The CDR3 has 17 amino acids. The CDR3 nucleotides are TGTGCCAGCAGCCAAGAGGGCCGTGGAAGTTATAATTCACCCCTCCACTTT. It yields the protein CASSQEGRGSYNSPLHF.

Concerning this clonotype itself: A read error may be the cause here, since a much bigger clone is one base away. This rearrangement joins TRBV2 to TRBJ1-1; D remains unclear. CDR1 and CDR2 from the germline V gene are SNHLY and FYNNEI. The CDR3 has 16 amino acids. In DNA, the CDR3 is TGTGCCAGCAGGGAAGACGGGTTGAGAGTGAACACTGAAGCTTTCTTT. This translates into CASREDGLRVNTEAFF.

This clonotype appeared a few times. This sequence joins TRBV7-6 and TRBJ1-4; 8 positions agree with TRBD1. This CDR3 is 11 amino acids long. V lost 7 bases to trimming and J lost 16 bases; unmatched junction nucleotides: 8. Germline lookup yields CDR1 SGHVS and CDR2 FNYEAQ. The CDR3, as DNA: TGTGCCAGCACCGCCGGACAGGGTCAGTTTTTT. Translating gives CASTAGQGQFF.

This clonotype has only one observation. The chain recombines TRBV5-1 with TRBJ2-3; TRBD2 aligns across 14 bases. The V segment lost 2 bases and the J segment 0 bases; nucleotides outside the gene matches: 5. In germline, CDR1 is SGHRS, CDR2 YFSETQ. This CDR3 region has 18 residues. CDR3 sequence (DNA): TGCGCCAGCAGCTTAAGGACTAGCGGGGGGACTAGCACAGATACGCAGTATTTT. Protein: CASSLRTSGGTSTDTQYF. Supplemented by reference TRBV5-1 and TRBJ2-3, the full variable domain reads KAGVTQTPRYLIKTRGQQVTLSCSPISGHRSVSWYQQTPGQGLQFLFEYFSETQRNKGNFPGRFSGRQFSNSRSEMNVSTLELGDSALYLCASSLRTSGGTSTDTQYFGPGTRLTVL.

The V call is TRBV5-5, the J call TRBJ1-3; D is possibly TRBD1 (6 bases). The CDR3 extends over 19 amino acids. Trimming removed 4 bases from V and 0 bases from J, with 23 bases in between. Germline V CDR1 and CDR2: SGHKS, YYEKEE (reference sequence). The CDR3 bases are TGTGCCAGCAGCCGCGGCGGACTGCTTCGGACAGTCTCTGGAAACACCATATATTTT. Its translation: CASSRGGLLRTVSGNTIYF.

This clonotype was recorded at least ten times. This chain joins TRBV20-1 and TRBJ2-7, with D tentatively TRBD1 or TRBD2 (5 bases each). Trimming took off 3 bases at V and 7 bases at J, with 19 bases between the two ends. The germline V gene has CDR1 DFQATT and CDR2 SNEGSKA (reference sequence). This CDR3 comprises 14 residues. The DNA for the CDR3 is TGCAGTGCTAGTTCCCCACAGGAGGCGAGGGAGCAGTACTTC. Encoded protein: CSASSPQEAREQYF.

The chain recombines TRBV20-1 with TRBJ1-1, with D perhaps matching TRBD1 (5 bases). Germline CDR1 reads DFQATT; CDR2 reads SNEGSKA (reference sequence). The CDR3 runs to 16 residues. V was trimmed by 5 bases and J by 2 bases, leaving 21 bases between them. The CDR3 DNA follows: TGCAGTGCTCCGGATGGGGGTGGGGCTACCAACACTGAAGCTTTCTTT. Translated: CSAPDGGGATNTEAFF.

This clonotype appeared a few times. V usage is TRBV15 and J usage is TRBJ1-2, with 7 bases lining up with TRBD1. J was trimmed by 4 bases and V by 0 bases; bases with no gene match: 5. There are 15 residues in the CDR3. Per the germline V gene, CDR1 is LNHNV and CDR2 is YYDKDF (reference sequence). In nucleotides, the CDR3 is TGTGCCACCAGCAGAGATCAGGACAGGATCTATGGCTACACCTTC. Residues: CATSRDQDRIYGYTF.

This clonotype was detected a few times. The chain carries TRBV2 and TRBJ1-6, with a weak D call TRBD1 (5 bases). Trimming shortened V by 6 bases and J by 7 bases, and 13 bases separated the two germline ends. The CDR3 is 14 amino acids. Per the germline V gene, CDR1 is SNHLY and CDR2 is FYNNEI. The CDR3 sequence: CASRSGTPNSPLHF. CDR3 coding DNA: TGTGCCAGCAGGTCCGGGACCCCGAATTCACCCCTCCACTTT.

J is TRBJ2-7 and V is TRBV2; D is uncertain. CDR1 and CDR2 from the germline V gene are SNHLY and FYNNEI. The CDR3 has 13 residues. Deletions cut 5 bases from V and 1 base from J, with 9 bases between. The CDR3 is CASSLHQSYEQYF. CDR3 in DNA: TGTGCCAGCAGTTTACACCAATCCTACGAGCAGTACTTC.

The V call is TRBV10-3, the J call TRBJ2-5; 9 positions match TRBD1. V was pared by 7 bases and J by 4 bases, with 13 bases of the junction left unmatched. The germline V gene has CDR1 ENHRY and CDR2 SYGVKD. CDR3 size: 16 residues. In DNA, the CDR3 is TGTGCCATCACCGAGTCCCCGGGACAGGGCCCAGAGACCCAGTACTTC. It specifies CAITESPGQGPETQYF.

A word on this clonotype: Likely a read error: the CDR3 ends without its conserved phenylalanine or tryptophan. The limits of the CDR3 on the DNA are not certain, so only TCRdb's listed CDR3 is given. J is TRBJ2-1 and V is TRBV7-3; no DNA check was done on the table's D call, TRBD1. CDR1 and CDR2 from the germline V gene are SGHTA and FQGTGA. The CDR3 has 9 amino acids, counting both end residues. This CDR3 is CASSLKGPV.

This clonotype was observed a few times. CDR3 nucleotides: TGTGCCAGCAGGCCCACAGGGATCGAAGAAGCTTTCTTT. Its protein is CASRPTGIEEAFF. The chain has TRBV2 and TRBJ1-1, with D possibly TRBD1 on 6 matching bases. Trimming stripped 6 bases from V and 8 bases from J, with 16 bases between. The CDR3 extends over 13 amino acids. Germline V gene data show CDR1 as SNHLY and CDR2 as FYNNEI.

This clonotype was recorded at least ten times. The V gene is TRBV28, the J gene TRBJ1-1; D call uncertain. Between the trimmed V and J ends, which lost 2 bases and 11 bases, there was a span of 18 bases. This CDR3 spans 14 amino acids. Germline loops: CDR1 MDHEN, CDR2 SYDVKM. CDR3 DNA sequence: TGTGCCAGCAGTTTAGTGCCCTGGGTTTTTGAGGCTTTCTTT. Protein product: CASSLVPWVFEAFF.

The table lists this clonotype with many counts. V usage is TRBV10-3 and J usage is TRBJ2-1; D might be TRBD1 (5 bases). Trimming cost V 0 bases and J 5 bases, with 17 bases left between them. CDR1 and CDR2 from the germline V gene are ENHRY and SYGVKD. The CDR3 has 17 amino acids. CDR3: CAISESAQGENDNEQFF. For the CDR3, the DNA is TGTGCCATCAGTGAGTCCGCGCAGGGCGAAAATGACAATGAGCAGTTCTTC.

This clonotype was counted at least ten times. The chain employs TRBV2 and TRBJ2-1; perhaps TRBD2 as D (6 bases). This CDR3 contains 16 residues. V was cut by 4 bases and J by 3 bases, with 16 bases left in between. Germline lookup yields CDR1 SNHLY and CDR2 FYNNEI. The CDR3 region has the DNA TGTGCCAGCAGTGTACGGGGAGGTTCGTTCTACAATGAGCAGTTCTTC. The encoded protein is CASSVRGGSFYNEQFF.

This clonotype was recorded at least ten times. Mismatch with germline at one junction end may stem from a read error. CDR3 nucleotides: TGTGCCAGCAGTTTAACGGGGGGTTCTTACAATGAGCAGTTCTTC. It yields the protein CASSLTGGSYNEQFF. The chain carries TRBV5-1 and TRBJ2-1, with 7 bases identical to TRBD2. The V gene's germline CDR1 is SGHRS and CDR2 YFSETQ. CDR3 length: 15 amino acids.

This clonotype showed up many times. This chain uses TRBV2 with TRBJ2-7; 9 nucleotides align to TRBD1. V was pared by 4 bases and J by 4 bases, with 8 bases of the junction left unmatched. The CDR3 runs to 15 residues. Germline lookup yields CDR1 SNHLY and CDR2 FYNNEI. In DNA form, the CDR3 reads TGTGCCAGCAGTGTCTTACAGGGGGCAAGTTACGAGCAGTACTTC. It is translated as CASSVLQGASYEQYF. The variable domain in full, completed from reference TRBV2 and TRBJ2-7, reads EPEVTQTPSHQVTQMGQEVILRCVPISNHLYFYWYRQILGQKVEFLVSFYNNEISEKSEIFDDQFSVERPDGSNFTLKIRSTKLEDSAMYFCASSVLQGASYEQYFGPGTRLTVT.

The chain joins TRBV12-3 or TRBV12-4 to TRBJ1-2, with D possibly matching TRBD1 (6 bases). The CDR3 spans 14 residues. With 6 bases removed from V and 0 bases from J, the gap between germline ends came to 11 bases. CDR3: CASRPGQANYGYTF. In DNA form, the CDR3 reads TGTGCCAGCAGGCCGGGACAAGCTAACTATGGCTACACCTTC.

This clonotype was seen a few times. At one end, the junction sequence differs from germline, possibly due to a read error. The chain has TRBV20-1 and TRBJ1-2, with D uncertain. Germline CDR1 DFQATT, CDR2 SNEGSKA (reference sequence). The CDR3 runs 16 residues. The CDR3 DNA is TGCGGTGCCCCCTCTCCACCCCTTCCCCATAACTATGGCTACACCTTC. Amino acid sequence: CGAPSPPLPHNYGYTF.

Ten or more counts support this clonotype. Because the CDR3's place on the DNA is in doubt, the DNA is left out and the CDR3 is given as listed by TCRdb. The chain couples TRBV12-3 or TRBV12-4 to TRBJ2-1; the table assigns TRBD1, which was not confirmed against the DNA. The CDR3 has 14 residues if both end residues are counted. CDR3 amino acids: CASSTSGQIDEQFF.